These 15 T cell receptor beta chains were all obtained from the same sample, sequenced in a study of blood T cells in healthy people across ages (dated by TCRdb to 2014 to 2015). Library prep was done by 5' RACE. A second PCR of roughly 7 to 11 cycles was performed with a sample-barcoded 5' primer and a J-beta primer mix. TCRdb cleaned the public reads at Q25 with fastp, built clones with MiXCR and kept in-frame beta chains. Rows merge per CDR3 protein into single entries with the most common DNA and genes. Recorded for this sample are some 1,800,000 distinct CDR3 sequences; approximately 39% of them occurred a single time. The leading ten clones occupy under 25% of the sample. Sequencing used blood. The receptors shown here come from a human donor in good health.

This clonotype was observed a few times. The V and J genes are TRBV5-6 and TRBJ2-1; D remains ambiguous. In germline, CDR1 is SGHDT, CDR2 YYEEEE. V was cut by 1 base and J by 7 bases, with 15 bases left in between. This CDR3 spans 15 amino acids. CDR3 sequence (DNA): TGTGCCAGCAGCTTGCTGGGGTCAATCGGTAATGAGCAGTTCTTC. Amino acid sequence: CASSLLGSIGNEQFF.

This clonotype was found a few times. This rearrangement joins TRBV28 to TRBJ2-7; 8 bases align to TRBD2. The V gene's germline CDR1 is MDHEN and CDR2 SYDVKM. The CDR3 runs 15 residues. V trimming: 6 bases; J trimming: 3 bases; junction bases outside the gene matches: 10. CDR3 region: CASSRTAGAVYEQYF. DNA for the CDR3: TGTGCCAGCAGCCGAACAGCGGGGGCCGTCTACGAGCAGTACTTC.

This clonotype was observed a few times. The chain couples TRBV27 to TRBJ1-5; tentatively, D is TRBD1 (5 bases). CDR1 and CDR2 (germline): MNHEY, SMNVEV (reference sequence). CDR3 length: 15 amino acids. Trimming took 1 base from V and 1 from J, leaving 8 bases between them. This chain's CDR3 is CASSLFGTSNQPQHF. In nucleotides, the CDR3 is TGTGCCAGCAGTTTATTCGGGACCAGCAATCAGCCCCAGCATTTT.

This clonotype was counted between two and nine times. The chain carries TRBV19 and TRBJ2-1; TRBD1 is a possible D gene (5 bases). This CDR3 region has 15 residues. Trimming removed 3 bases from V and 0 bases from J, with 9 bases in between. Germline assignment: CDR1 LNHDA and CDR2 SQIVND (reference sequence). The CDR3 DNA reads as TGTGCCAGTAGTATGGGGCCTAACTCCTACAATGAGCAGTTCTTC. It translates to CASSMGPNSYNEQFF.

This clonotype was recorded once. The genes are TRBV5-1 and TRBJ2-3; D remains ambiguous. Germline CDR1 is SGHRS and CDR2 is YFSETQ. This CDR3 has 16 residues. The germline V and J ends were trimmed by 5 bases and 3 bases, with 19 bases remaining between them. The CDR3 DNA reads TGCGCCAGCAGTCTAGGGTCAGCATCGGAAACAGATACGCAGTATTTT. Protein product: CASSLGSASETDTQYF.

The chain couples TRBV29-1 to TRBJ2-1, with D maybe TRBD1 (6 bases). CDR1 and CDR2 (germline): SQVTM, ANQGSEA. Trimming pared 4 bases from V and 9 bases from J, leaving 13 bases between. This CDR3 is 12 amino acids long. This CDR3 is CSVGQGLIEQFF. CDR3 DNA sequence: TGCAGCGTTGGTCAGGGGTTGATTGAGCAGTTCTTC.

The DNA for the CDR3 is TGCAGCGTGAGGGGCGTCGATGGCTACACCTTC. It codes for CSVRGVDGYTF. The chain joins TRBV29-1 to TRBJ1-2, with D perhaps TRBD1 (5 bases). The V end was cut by 6 bases, the J end by 6 bases, with 11 bases between. The length of the CDR3 is 11 residues. Germline loops: CDR1 SQVTM, CDR2 ANQGSEA.

This clonotype was recorded a few times. The rearrangement uses TRBV28 and TRBJ2-4; 8 bases fit TRBD1. The J call may be faulty, since TRBJ2-7 better matches the DNA end. The CDR3 totals 15 residues. Per the germline V gene, CDR1 is MDHEN and CDR2 is SYDVKM. The CDR3 region is CASSRTGGWKDEQYF. In nucleotides, the CDR3 is TGTGCCAGCAGTCGAACAGGGGGGTGGAAGGACGAGCAGTACTTC.

The V call is TRBV7-2, the J call TRBJ2-7, with D possibly matching TRBD1 (5 bases). CDR1 and CDR2 (germline): SGHTA, FQGNSA. The CDR3 loop spans 17 amino acids. The ends were cut back, 2 bases at V and 1 base at J, with 18 bases in the middle. The CDR3 here is CTSSLTLLPTASYEQYF. CDR3 nucleotide sequence: TGTACCAGCAGCTTAACACTGCTACCGACAGCATCCTACGAGCAGTACTTC. Combining the CDR3 with reference TRBV7-2 and TRBJ2-7 gives the whole variable domain GAGVSQSPSNKVTEKGKDVELRCDPISGHTALYWYRQSLGQGLEFLIYFQGNSAPDKSGLPSDRFSAERTGGSVSTLTIQRTQQEDSAVYLCTSSLTLLPTASYEQYFGPGTRLTVT.

This sequence joins TRBV18 and TRBJ2-7; 7 positions match TRBD1. Per the germline V gene, CDR1 is KGHSH and CDR2 is LQKENI. The length of the CDR3 is 16 residues. Losses at the gene ends were 0 bases for V and 6 bases for J; bases not matched to a gene: 11. The chain's CDR3 is CASSPPGGRGNSEQYF. DNA for the CDR3: TGTGCCAGCTCACCACCGGGTGGCAGGGGGAATTCCGAGCAGTACTTC.

The genes are TRBV20-1 and TRBJ2-7; D perhaps matches TRBD2 (7 bases). The J call is in doubt because the DNA end fits TRBJ2-5 better. This CDR3 comprises 14 residues. Per germline, CDR1 DFQATT and CDR2 SNEGSKA (reference sequence). CDR3 DNA: TGCAGTGCTCCCAGGACTAGAGGGGGGGAGACCCAGTACTTC. Amino acid sequence: CSAPRTRGGETQYF.

This clonotype was counted a single time. This chain links TRBV18 with TRBJ2-1; either TRBD1 or TRBD2 may supply D (7 bases each). The CDR3 spans 18 residues. Trimming took off 6 bases at V and 1 base at J, with 22 bases between the two ends. From germline, CDR1 is KGHSH and CDR2 LQKENI. CDR3 protein: CASSGWGGQRRSYNEQFF. The CDR3 coding sequence is TGTGCCAGCTCGGGTTGGGGGGGACAGCGCCGTTCCTACAATGAGCAGTTCTTC.

A few counts support this clonotype. The chain uses TRBV11-2 and TRBJ2-2, with TRBD2 matching over 7 bases. CDR1 is SGHAT, CDR2 FQNNGV, per germline. This CDR3 comprises 16 residues. Germline trimming cut 5 bases from V and 4 bases from J; bases unmatched to any gene: 10. DNA for the CDR3: TGTGCCAGCAGCCACGCAGCGGGATCTATCACCGGGGAGCTGTTTTTT. Translation gives CASSHAAGSITGELFF. Looking up the rest from reference TRBV11-2 and TRBJ2-2 gives the full variable domain: EAGVAQSPRYKIIEKRQSVAFWCNPISGHATLYWYQQILGQGPKLLIQFQNNGVVDDSQLPKDRFSAERLKGVDSTLKIQPAKLEDSAVYLCASSHAAGSITGELFFGEGSRLTVL.

Remarks on this clonotype: Germline is not matched at one junction end, which may reflect a read error. The chain links TRBV20-1 to TRBJ1-2; no reliable D call. This CDR3 contains 12 residues. Germline assignment: CDR1 DFQATT and CDR2 SNEGSKA (reference sequence). CDR3 sequence (DNA): TGCGGTGCTAGAGGTTTAGGGCTGGGCTACACCTTC. Translated: CGARGLGLGYTF.

This clonotype occurred a few times. The gene calls are TRBV7-2 and TRBJ2-7; no firm D call. V gave up 4 bases and J gave up 5 bases, with 21 bases separating them. This CDR3 region has 16 residues. Germline V gene lookup returns CDR1 SGHTA and CDR2 FQGNSA. In DNA, the CDR3 is TGTGCCAGCAGCTCCGAAAGGTCGGCGCTATTCGACGAGCAGTACTTC. Its protein is CASSSERSALFDEQYF.